The source of this T cell receptor beta chain is a study of blood T cell repertoires in COVID-19. Data came from immunoSEQ multiplex PCR; TCRdb stores just in-frame clones and leaves some out. The table has some 180,000 clones, 88% seen once; the top ten hold 15% to 20%. Germline values: CDR1 SGHRS, CDR2 YFSETQ. Trimming shortened V by 0 bases and J by 1 base, and 7 bases separated the two germline ends. The CDR3 contains 14 residues. V gene TRBV5-1 combines with J gene TRBJ1-1; D remains unclear. The specimen was peripheral blood. The TCR originated in a man aged 50 to 60 with COVID-19, enrolled during active disease. The CDR3: CASSLAVPNTEAFF. DNA of the CDR3: TGCGCCAGCAGCTTGGCCGTCCCGAACACTGAAGCTTTCTTT. Full variable domain (missing parts from reference TRBV5-1 and TRBJ1-1): KAGVTQTPRYLIKTRGQQVTLSCSPISGHRSVSWYQQTPGQGLQFLFEYFSETQRNKGNFPGRFSGRQFSNSRSEMNVSTLELGDSALYLCASSLAVPNTEAFFGQGTRLTVV.